Listed here are 21 T cell receptor beta chains from one sample, sequenced in a study of T cells in Graves' hyperthyroidism and ophthalmopathy. Amplification of TCR beta CDR3 regions was performed using RNA transcripts as template. The HTBI primer set was used in a first-round RT-PCR of the TCR CDR3. TCRdb called the multiplex PCR reads again in MiXCR, with one record for every CDR3 protein. This table has about 270,000 distinct CDR3 sequences, around 25% appearing once. The specimen was blood. The receptors originated from a man aged 40-55 years with Graves' hyperthyroidism that later progressed to Graves' ophthalmopathy.

The J gene is TRBJ2-7, the V gene TRBV6-1; D unresolved. The CDR3 has 15 amino acids. Trimming removed 1 base from V and 0 bases from J, with 10 bases in between. Germline values: CDR1 MNHNS, CDR2 SASEGT. As DNA, the CDR3 is TGTGCCAGCAGTGAAGAGTGGCGTTTCTCCTACGAGCAGTACTTC. Translation: CASSEEWRFSYEQYF.

This clonotype was counted ten times or more. The chain uses TRBV19 and TRBJ1-1; tentatively, D is TRBD1 (6 bases). The germline CDR1 and CDR2 sequences are LNHDA and SQIVND (reference sequence). This CDR3 is built from 14 residues. V lost 6 bases and J 0 bases, leaving 11 bases between the germline ends. The CDR3 nucleotides read TGTGCCAGTAGAACCGGGACACTGAACACTGAAGCTTTCTTT. This translates into CASRTGTLNTEAFF.

This clonotype was counted at least ten times. The chain combines TRBV28 with TRBJ2-2, with D perhaps TRBD1 (6 bases). Germline-derived CDR1 and CDR2 are MDHEN and SYDVKM. V lost 6 bases and J 3 bases, leaving 17 bases between the germline ends. The CDR3 covers 16 residues. The CDR3 protein is CASRPLSRTDTGELFF. Here the CDR3 DNA reads TGTGCCAGCAGACCCCTCTCCCGGACAGACACCGGGGAGCTGTTTTTT.

This clonotype was picked up a small number of times. The DNA of the CDR3 is TGTGCTAGTGGGACAGGACTACTGAACACTGAAGCTTTCTTT. As protein: CASGTGLLNTEAFF. The rearrangement links TRBV12-5 to TRBJ1-1; possible D gene TRBD1, 6 bases. This CDR3 is built from 14 residues. V lost 6 bases and J lost 0, with 11 bases in between. Per germline, CDR1 LGHNT and CDR2 FRNRAP.

This chain connects TRBV7-6 to TRBJ1-2; no reliable D call. From germline, CDR1 is SGHVS and CDR2 FNYEAQ. The CDR3 extends over 14 amino acids. V was trimmed by 1 base and J by 6 bases, leaving 12 bases between them. The CDR3 sequence is CASSLGARHHGYTF. The CDR3 bases are TGTGCCAGCAGCTTAGGGGCCAGGCACCATGGCTACACCTTC.

This clonotype showed up many times. One end of the junction is discordant with germline, which a read error may explain. The chain recombines TRBV19 with TRBJ2-6, with D perhaps matching TRBD2 (6 bases). CDR1 and CDR2 (germline): LNHDA, SQIVND (reference sequence). The CDR3 is made up of 17 amino acids. The CDR3 reads CASSVESGSSGANVLTF. CDR3 nucleotides: TGTGCCAGTAGTGTAGAATCCGGGAGCTCTGGGGCCAACGTCCTGACTTTC.

V and J are TRBV11-2 and TRBJ1-2; D not certain. This CDR3 region has 17 residues. Trimming removed 4 bases from V and 1 base from J, with 19 bases in between. Looked up from germline, CDR1 is SGHAT and CDR2 is FQNNGV. The CDR3 coding sequence is TGTGCCAGCAGCTCTCCCCTCGTTGCAGGAGATAACTATGGCTACACCTTC. This encodes CASSSPLVAGDNYGYTF.

The CDR3 is CASTERGSPLHF. The CDR3, as DNA: TGTGCCAGTACCGAACGAGGATCACCCCTCCACTTT. The chain employs TRBV19 and TRBJ1-6; D call uncertain. CDR1 is LNHDA and CDR2 is SQIVND in the germline V gene (reference sequence). The CDR3 consists of 12 residues. V was cut by 7 bases and J by 10 bases, with 11 bases left in between.

This clonotype was seen at least ten times. V is TRBV28 and J is TRBJ1-2; a possible D gene is TRBD1 (6 bases). Trimming cost V 10 bases and J 6 bases, with 18 bases left between them. Germline values: CDR1 MDHEN, CDR2 SYDVKM. The CDR3 extends over 13 amino acids. CDR3 in amino acids: CATHVAGVHGYTF. The CDR3 DNA reads as TGTGCCACCCACGTGGCAGGGGTACATGGCTACACCTTC.

This chain uses TRBV6-5 with TRBJ2-5, with 7 bases identical to TRBD1. Germline CDR1 reads MNHEY; CDR2 reads SVGAGI. J was trimmed by 3 bases and V by 4 bases; bases with no gene match: 2. This CDR3 is built from 13 residues. CDR3 DNA: TGTGCCAGCAGTTCGCAGGGGGAAGAGACCCAGTACTTC. This encodes CASSSQGEETQYF.

In its sample, this clonotype was seen a few times. The chain couples TRBV4-2 to TRBJ2-7; TRBD2 might be the D (6 bases). V shed 2 bases and J shed 2 bases, with 13 bases lying between them. The CDR3 sequence is 15 residues long. Germline CDR1 reads LGHNA; CDR2 reads YNFKEQ. As DNA, the CDR3 is TGTGCCAGCAGCCAATTACTGGCGGGGACCTACGAGCAGTACTTC. Its protein is CASSQLLAGTYEQYF.

This clonotype appeared many times. The chain links TRBV2 to TRBJ2-5, with a tentative D call TRBD2 (5 bases). V gave up 8 bases and J gave up 4 bases, with 8 bases separating them. Germline lookup yields CDR1 SNHLY and CDR2 FYNNEI. The CDR3 spans 11 residues. CDR3 coding DNA: TGTGCCAGCGCGGGCGGAGAGACCCAGTACTTC. Amino acid sequence: CASAGGETQYF.

This clonotype has at least ten counts. This chain uses TRBV20-1 with TRBJ2-7, with 7 bases that match TRBD1. J gave up 3 bases and V 6 bases, and 8 bases lay outside the gene matches. CDR1 DFQATT and CDR2 SNEGSKA come from the germline V gene (reference sequence). The CDR3 loop spans 13 amino acids. DNA of the CDR3: TGCAGTGCCAAAGGAGACAGGGACTACGAGCAGTACTTC. This translates into CSAKGDRDYEQYF.

This clonotype was found many times. The V gene is TRBV7-8, the J gene TRBJ1-6; D ambiguous. Trimming stripped 0 bases from V and 6 bases from J, with 9 bases between. The CDR3 runs 15 residues. CDR1 and CDR2 from the germline V gene are SGHVS and FQNEAQ. The CDR3 DNA follows: TGTGCCAGCAGCTTAGCGCGGGATACTAATTCACCCCTCCACTTT. The encoded protein is CASSLARDTNSPLHF.

V and J are TRBV28 and TRBJ2-7; 8 bases map to TRBD2. V trimming: 1 base; J trimming: 4 bases; junction bases outside the gene matches: 3. The CDR3 spans 14 residues. From germline, CDR1 is MDHEN and CDR2 SYDVKM. The CDR3 loop is CASSLSPSGYEQYF. CDR3 nucleotides: TGTGCCAGCAGTTTATCCCCTAGCGGGTACGAGCAGTACTTC.

V is TRBV20-1 and J is TRBJ2-7, with TRBD2 identical over 9 bases. Germline V CDR1 and CDR2: DFQATT, SNEGSKA (reference sequence). The CDR3 totals 14 residues. After removal of 6 bases from V and 4 bases from J, the junction contained 10 bases not matched to a gene. The CDR3 loop reads CSARPGLAGYEQYF. In nucleotides, the CDR3 is TGCAGTGCAAGGCCGGGACTAGCAGGGTACGAGCAGTACTTC.

This clonotype showed up many times. The V call is TRBV11-2, the J call TRBJ2-7; 7 positions agree with TRBD2. Germline values: CDR1 SGHAT, CDR2 FQNNGV. The CDR3 is 14 amino acids. The trim removed 4 bases at V and 3 bases at J, leaving 6 bases unmatched. DNA for the CDR3: TGTGCCAGCAGCTGGAGCGGGGACTACTACGAGCAGTACTTC. Protein: CASSWSGDYYEQYF.

V usage is TRBV11-3 and J usage is TRBJ2-5, with 10 bases matching TRBD1. The germline CDR1 and CDR2 sequences are SGHNT and YENEEA. The CDR3 runs 15 residues. With 5 bases clipped from V and 2 bases from J, the junction kept 5 bases outside the gene matches. The CDR3 DNA follows: TGTGCCAGCAGCCAGGACAGGGGGTGGCAAGAGACCCAGTACTTC. It codes for CASSQDRGWQETQYF.

In its sample, this clonotype was seen a few times. The J gene is TRBJ2-7, the V gene TRBV12-3 or TRBV12-4; tentatively, D is TRBD1 or TRBD2 (5 bases each). CDR3 length: 14 residues. V was trimmed by 8 bases and J by 3 bases, leaving 17 bases between them. The CDR3 sequence: CASGGSRGDYEQYF. Written as DNA, the CDR3 is TGTGCCAGCGGAGGCTCTAGAGGGGACTACGAGCAGTACTTC.

The V call is TRBV12-3 or TRBV12-4, the J call TRBJ2-7; 10 bases line up with TRBD1. This CDR3 has 15 residues. The V segment lost 1 base and the J segment 3 bases; nucleotides outside the gene matches: 3. This CDR3 reads CASSLETGGIYEQYF. The DNA of the CDR3 is TGTGCCAGCAGTTTAGAGACAGGGGGCATCTACGAGCAGTACTTC.

At least ten counts were recorded for this clonotype. The V call is TRBV20-1, the J call TRBJ1-3; 7 positions agree with TRBD1. This CDR3 is 14 amino acids long. Germline V CDR1 and CDR2: DFQATT, SNEGSKA (reference sequence). The V and J ends lost 4 bases and 4 bases, in that order; junction bases with no gene match: 7. CDR3 sequence (DNA): TGCAGTGCTACACTAGACAGGGCGGGAAACACCATATATTTT. Its translation: CSATLDRAGNTIYF.